The rows below give T cell receptor beta chains drawn from one sample of a study of blood T cell repertoires in COVID-19. Clones were read by immunoSEQ multiplex PCR, and TCRdb kept only the in-frame ones, dropping some. The sample yields 290,000 or so clones, around 84% seen once. The sequencing sample was made of PBMCs or T cells enriched from blood (not recorded which). These receptors came from a man between 40 and 49 years old who had been exposed to COVID-19. Each CDR3 is given with its conserved first and last residue. D genes are given only for firm matches. Expanded clones get a size class; other rows say once, few or many, or leave the size out.

abundance: -
d_gene: -
j_gene: TRBJ1-2
v_gene: TRBV6-2/TRBV6-3
CDR3aa: CASSNEIYGYTF
CDR3nt: TGTGCCAGCAGTAACGAGATTTATGGCTACACCTTC

abundance: -
d_gene: TRBD1
j_gene: TRBJ1-6
v_gene: TRBV11-2
CDR3aa: CASSPNFPGQGLQPLHF
CDR3nt: TGTGCCAGCAGCCCAAATTTCCCGGGACAGGGACTTCAGCCCCTCCACTTT

abundance: few
d_gene: -
j_gene: TRBJ1-4
v_gene: TRBV25-1
CDR3aa: CASSEYTMEGIGNEKLFF
CDR3nt: TGTGCCAGCAGTGAATATACGATGGAGGGAATAGGGAATGAAAAACTGTTTTTT

abundance: -
d_gene: TRBD1
j_gene: TRBJ2-3
v_gene: TRBV5-1
CDR3aa: CASRDGTGVVDTQYF
CDR3nt: TGCGCCAGCAGAGATGGGACAGGGGTAGTAGATACGCAGTATTTT

abundance: -
d_gene: -
j_gene: TRBJ1-1
v_gene: TRBV7-8
CDR3aa: CASSSRQPEAFF
CDR3nt: TGTGCCAGCAGCTCAAGACAGCCTGAAGCTTTCTTT

abundance: -
d_gene: -
j_gene: TRBJ2-1
v_gene: TRBV27
CDR3aa: CASSFLQSSYNEQFF
CDR3nt: TGTGCCAGCAGTTTTCTACAGAGCTCCTACAATGAGCAGTTCTTC

abundance: -
d_gene: -
j_gene: TRBJ1-1
v_gene: TRBV11-2
CDR3aa: CASSFLFSEAFF
CDR3nt: TGTGCCAGCAGCTTCCTGTTTTCTGAAGCTTTCTTT

abundance: -
d_gene: -
j_gene: TRBJ2-1
v_gene: TRBV2
CDR3aa: CASSGAVGDEQFF
CDR3nt: TGTGCCAGCAGTGGGGCGGTAGGGGATGAGCAGTTCTTC

abundance: -
d_gene: TRBD1
j_gene: TRBJ1-5
v_gene: TRBV5-1
CDR3aa: CASSTGQRNQPQHF
CDR3nt: TGCGCCAGCAGCACGGGACAGAGGAATCAGCCCCAGCATTTT

abundance: -
d_gene: TRBD1
j_gene: TRBJ2-7
v_gene: TRBV12-3/TRBV12-4
CDR3aa: CASSKDRAYEQYF
CDR3nt: TGTGCCAGCAGCAAGGACAGGGCCTACGAGCAGTACTTC

abundance: -
d_gene: -
j_gene: TRBJ2-1
v_gene: TRBV27
CDR3aa: CASSWGVNNEQFF
CDR3nt: TGTGCCAGCAGTTGGGGAGTCAACAATGAGCAGTTCTTC

abundance: -
d_gene: -
j_gene: TRBJ1-2
v_gene: TRBV5-1
CDR3aa: CASSPGHSLNYGYTF
CDR3nt: TGCGCCAGCAGCCCCGGACACTCGCTTAACTATGGCTACACCTTC

abundance: once
d_gene: -
j_gene: TRBJ2-1
v_gene: TRBV18
CDR3aa: CASSRREYYNEQFF
CDR3nt: TGTGCCAGCTCACGGCGGGAATACTACAATGAGCAGTTCTTC

abundance: once
d_gene: -
j_gene: TRBJ2-1
v_gene: TRBV19
CDR3aa: CASSQTSNEQFF
CDR3nt: TGTGCCAGTTCTCAAACTTCTAATGAGCAGTTCTTC

abundance: -
d_gene: -
j_gene: TRBJ2-1
v_gene: TRBV4-1
CDR3aa: CASSQVAPANEQFF
CDR3nt: TGCGCCAGCAGCCAAGTTGCCCCAGCGAATGAGCAGTTCTTC

abundance: few
d_gene: -
j_gene: TRBJ1-2
v_gene: TRBV11-3
CDR3aa: CASSLDSTALYGYTF
CDR3nt: TGTGCCAGCAGCTTAGATTCGACAGCTCTCTATGGCTACACCTTC